Each of the 23 T cell receptor beta chains below was sequenced from the same sample in a study of blood T cell repertoires in COVID-19. Assay used: immunoSEQ multiplex PCR; TCRdb lists only in-frame clones, some missing. This sample yields approximately 290,000 clones, of which roughly 90% are seen a single time; about 4.5% belongs to the top ten. Sequenced: PBMCs or T cells enriched from blood (not recorded which). The receptors derive from a woman younger than 30 with acute COVID-19.

The chain uses TRBV13 and TRBJ2-3; D is possibly TRBD2 (5 bases). Trimming removed 8 bases at V and 8 bases at J, with 23 bases between. The germline V gene has CDR1 PRHDT and CDR2 FYEKMQ (reference sequence). The CDR3 spans 15 residues. The CDR3 DNA reads TGTGCCAGCGGTGACGGGAATTTCTCTCGGGCTACGCAGTATTTT. Its protein product is CASGDGNFSRATQYF.

The chain combines TRBV2 with TRBJ2-3; 10 positions match TRBD1. CDR1 is SNHLY and CDR2 is FYNNEI in the germline V gene. The CDR3 runs 14 residues. Germline trimming cut 4 bases from V and 7 bases from J; bases unmatched to any gene: 5. The CDR3 region is CASSGGTGDNTQYF. For the CDR3, the DNA is TGTGCCAGCAGTGGAGGGACAGGGGATAATACGCAGTATTTT.

This clone was seen a handful of times. The gene calls are TRBV5-1 and TRBJ2-7; a weak D match, TRBD2 (5 bases). The CDR3 consists of 15 residues. Germline-derived CDR1 and CDR2 are SGHRS and YFSETQ. Trimming removed 4 bases from V and 6 bases from J, with 20 bases in between. The CDR3 here is CASSMSPDPAGEQYF. The CDR3 coding sequence is TGCGCCAGCAGCATGAGCCCAGACCCGGCGGGCGAGCAGTACTTC.

The chain is built from TRBV11-2 and TRBJ2-2; D is possibly TRBD2 (6 bases). V lost 2 bases, J lost 0 bases, and 13 bases lay in between. The CDR3 is 17 residues long. Germline V lookup: CDR1 SGHAT, CDR2 FQNNGV. The CDR3 sequence is CASSLWRGGPNTGELFF. As DNA, the CDR3 is TGTGCCAGCAGCTTATGGAGGGGAGGCCCGAACACCGGGGAGCTGTTTTTT.

The V gene is TRBV30, the J gene TRBJ1-1; D is unclear. This CDR3 comprises 12 residues. The germline V gene has CDR1 GTSNPN and CDR2 SVGIG (reference sequence). Trimming removed 3 bases from V and 4 bases from J, with 9 bases in between. For the CDR3, the DNA is TGTGCCTGGAGAGGTGAGGCCACTGAAGCTTTCTTT. Translating it yields CAWRGEATEAFF.

This chain connects TRBV11-3 to TRBJ2-5; TRBD1 aligns across 7 bases. CDR1 SGHNT and CDR2 YENEEA come from the germline V gene. This CDR3 comprises 15 residues. With V trimmed by 0 bases and J by 5 bases, 6 bases remained unmatched. CDR3 DNA sequence: TGTGCCAGCAGCTTAGATCCTTTACAGGGGGAGACCCAGTACTTC. Translation: CASSLDPLQGETQYF.

This chain links TRBV18 with TRBJ2-7; TRBD2 might be the D (5 bases). Trimming cost V 3 bases and J 6 bases, with 21 bases left between them. This CDR3 comprises 16 residues. The V gene's germline CDR1 is KGHSH and CDR2 LQKENI. CDR3 loop: CASSPSLTTRKGEQYF. The CDR3 DNA follows: TGTGCCAGCTCACCCTCGTTAACTACTAGGAAGGGCGAGCAGTACTTC.

The V call is TRBV19, the J call TRBJ2-7, with D tentatively TRBD1 (6 bases). CDR1 LNHDA and CDR2 SQIVND come from the germline V gene (reference sequence). CDR3 length equals 15 residues. V lost 5 bases and J lost 2, with 16 bases in between. The CDR3: CASSGARGDAYEQYF. CDR3 bases: TGTGCCAGTAGTGGAGCCAGGGGTGACGCCTACGAGCAGTACTTC. Based on the CDR3 plus reference TRBV19 and TRBJ2-7, the full variable domain is DGGITQSPKYLFRKEGQNVTLSCEQNLNHDAMYWYRQDPGQGLRLIYYSQIVNDFQKGDIAEGYSVSREKKESFPLTVTSAQKNPTAFYLCASSGARGDAYEQYFGPGTRLTVT.

In its sample, this clone was seen a few times. The gene calls are TRBV3-1 (or the pseudogene TRBV3-2) and TRBJ2-3; 7 bases agree with TRBD2. Germline loops: CDR1 LGHDT, CDR2 YNNKEL (reference sequence). This CDR3 is built from 18 residues. V gave up 0 bases and J gave up 0 bases; unmatched junction bases: 9. CDR3 nucleotides: TGTGCCAGCAGCCAAGAAAATATGCTAGCGGTTAGCACAGATACGCAGTATTTT. Protein sequence: CASSQENMLAVSTDTQYF.

The genes are TRBV28 and TRBJ2-5; D unclear. Germline V gene sequence: CDR1 MDHEN, CDR2 SYDVKM. The CDR3 contains 12 residues. V lost 3 bases, J lost 3 bases, and 5 bases lay in between. The CDR3 nucleotides are TGTGCCAGCAGTTTTGTAGAAGAGACCCAGTACTTC. This translates into CASSFVEETQYF.

The chain joins TRBV9 to TRBJ2-1; 12 bases fit TRBD2. J was trimmed by 4 bases and V by 3 bases; bases with no gene match: 5. The CDR3 covers 16 residues. From germline, CDR1 is SGDLS and CDR2 YYNGEE. Here the CDR3 DNA reads TGTGCCAGCAGCGGGCTAGCGGGAGGGTCGTACAATGAGCAGTTCTTC. Protein: CASSGLAGGSYNEQFF.

The chain employs TRBV19 and TRBJ2-7; TRBD1 matches at 9 bases. Germline V gene sequence: CDR1 LNHDA, CDR2 SQIVND (reference sequence). The CDR3 extends over 13 amino acids. V was clipped by 5 bases and J by 2 bases; unmatched bases: 1. CDR3 protein: CASSRQGAYEQYF. The DNA of the CDR3 is TGTGCCAGTAGTCGACAGGGGGCCTACGAGCAGTACTTC.

The rearrangement links TRBV3-1 (or the pseudogene TRBV3-2) to TRBJ1-4; 7 bases map to TRBD1. The CDR3 runs to 12 residues. V was pared by 1 base and J by 13 bases, with 3 bases of the junction left unmatched. Germline CDR1 reads LGHDT; CDR2 reads YNNKEL (reference sequence). CDR3 DNA: TGTGCCAGCAGCCAAGCAACAGGGGCACTGTTTTTT. As protein: CASSQATGALFF.

The V gene is TRBV6-2 or TRBV6-3, the J gene TRBJ2-1; TRBD2 matches 9 bases. After removal of 5 bases from V and 6 bases from J, the junction contained 14 bases not matched to a gene. The length of the CDR3 is 17 residues. CDR1 is MNHEY, CDR2 SVGEGT, per germline. CDR3 bases: TGTGCCAGCAGTCTTGAAATTGGGCGGGAGGGGAGCAATGAGCAGTTCTTC. Protein: CASSLEIGREGSNEQFF.

This clone was counted only a few times. The genes are TRBV5-8 and TRBJ1-2; D gene unclear. The length of the CDR3 is 15 residues. With 0 bases removed from V and 4 bases from J, the gap between germline ends came to 13 bases. Per the germline V gene, CDR1 is SGHTS and CDR2 is YDEGEE. As DNA, the CDR3 is TGTGCCAGCAGCTTGGTCGGGTCGACCTCCTATGGCTACACCTTC. Protein: CASSLVGSTSYGYTF.

The chain has TRBV27 and TRBJ2-7; 8 bases are shared with TRBD2. The CDR3 covers 12 residues. The germline V gene has CDR1 MNHEY and CDR2 SMNVEV (reference sequence). J gave up 3 bases and V 7 bases, and 2 bases lay outside the gene matches. The CDR3 region has the DNA TGTGCCAGCACCGGGACTAGCTACGAGCAGTACTTC. Translation gives CASTGTSYEQYF.

The chain recombines TRBV18 with TRBJ2-7; weak D call: TRBD2 (8 bases). This CDR3 region has 17 residues. Germline V CDR1 and CDR2: KGHSH, LQKENI. Between the trimmed V and J ends, which lost 1 base and 7 bases, there was a span of 23 bases. CDR3 loop: CASSPQGARLASLEQYF. The CDR3 DNA reads TGTGCCAGCTCACCACAGGGGGCTAGACTAGCGTCTTTGGAGCAGTACTTC. The full variable domain, completed using reference TRBV18 and TRBJ2-7, is NAGVMQNPRHLVRRRGQEARLRCSPMKGHSHVYWYRQLPEEGLKFMVYLQKENIIDESGMPKERFSAEFPKEGPSILRIQQVVRGDSAAYFCASSPQGARLASLEQYFGPGTRLTVT.

The genes are TRBV7-2 and TRBJ2-5, with D possibly TRBD1 on 6 matching bases. This CDR3 region has 16 residues. Trimming removed 1 base at V and 1 base at J, with 13 bases between. The V gene's germline CDR1 is SGHTA and CDR2 FQGNSA. The CDR3 is CASSLVSQGFQETQYF. The DNA of the CDR3 is TGTGCCAGCAGCTTAGTGAGCCAGGGGTTCCAAGAGACCCAGTACTTC.

The V and J genes are TRBV9 and TRBJ2-7; 11 bases match TRBD2. Germline CDR1 is SGDLS and CDR2 is YYNGEE. The CDR3 is 15 residues long. Trimming at V came to 3 bases and at J to 6 bases, leaving 8 bases not matched to a gene. The CDR3 nucleotides are TGTGCCAGCAGCGCCGAGGGACTAGCGGCACCCGAGCAGTACTTC. It yields the protein CASSAEGLAAPEQYF.

This chain joins TRBV6-5 and TRBJ1-3; maybe TRBD1 (5 bases). V was pared by 8 bases and J by 0 bases, with 11 bases between. This CDR3 has 14 amino acids. The germline V gene has CDR1 MNHEY and CDR2 SVGAGI. CDR3 sequence: CASSRGSSGNTIYF. The CDR3 DNA follows: TGTGCCAGCTCGCGGGGCAGCTCTGGAAACACCATATATTTT.

Remarks on this clone: Other nucleotide sequences from this sample produce the same CDR3. The chain uses TRBV18 and TRBJ2-7, with 10 bases identical to TRBD2. V lost 3 bases and J lost 0; bases outside the gene matches: 2. Germline CDR1 is KGHSH and CDR2 is LQKENI. CDR3 size: 15 residues. The CDR3 DNA sequence: TGTGCCAGCTCACCGCTAGCGGGAGACTCCTACGAGCAGTACTTC. This gives the protein CASSPLAGDSYEQYF.

The V call is TRBV7-2, the J call TRBJ2-1; D is possibly TRBD1 (6 bases). Per the germline V gene, CDR1 is SGHTA and CDR2 is FQGNSA. Trimming pared 2 bases from V and 8 bases from J, leaving 16 bases between. This CDR3 has 15 amino acids. This CDR3 is CASSLSYRVEDEQFF. CDR3 nucleotides: TGTGCCAGCAGCTTAAGCTACAGGGTTGAAGATGAGCAGTTCTTC.

The chain has TRBV5-1 and TRBJ1-2; tentatively, D is TRBD1 (5 bases). V shed 4 bases and J shed 4 bases, with 11 bases lying between them. There are 13 residues in the CDR3. From germline, CDR1 is SGHRS and CDR2 YFSETQ. This chain's CDR3 is CASSLGLLYGYTF. The DNA of the CDR3 is TGCGCCAGCAGCCTGGGACTACTCTATGGCTACACCTTC.